Each of the 18 T cell receptor beta chains below was sequenced from the same sample in a study of T cell responses to AZD1222 COVID-19 vaccine (dated by TCRdb to the early 2020s). What the time point label conveys for this sample: baseline before first vaccination. Receptor amplification or capture employed the immunoSEQ multiplex PCR assay. Here the immuneACCESS table is served through TCRdb, limited to in-frame sequences with V and J called. Missing clones are a known gap in these copies; in checked studies unresolved V genes cover under half, and the rest lacks a known reason. The sample records some 95,000 clones, 80% to 90% of which are singletons. The leading ten clones occupy 6.3% of the sample. This material consisted of peripheral blood, taken on day 0 of AZD1222 vaccination. Receptor source: an adult in good health.

This rearrangement joins TRBV19 to TRBJ2-2; D remains unclear. The CDR3 covers 16 residues. The V end was cut by 2 bases, the J end by 2 bases, with 12 bases between. CDR1 LNHDA and CDR2 SQIVND come from the germline V gene (reference sequence). Written as DNA, the CDR3 is TGTGCCAGTAGTATAAAAAGGCATGGTAACACCGGGGAGCTGTTTTTT. Amino acids: CASSIKRHGNTGELFF.

This sequence joins TRBV4-1 and TRBJ1-2; TRBD1 matches 9 bases. Germline CDR1 and CDR2: MGHRA and YSYEKL. This CDR3 spans 15 amino acids. V was pared by 0 bases and J by 7 bases, with 6 bases of the junction left unmatched. This CDR3 reads CASSQDNRGQGGYTF. In nucleotides, the CDR3 is TGCGCCAGCAGCCAAGATAACAGGGGGCAAGGTGGCTACACCTTC.

The rearrangement links TRBV19 to TRBJ1-1; D is ambiguous. The length of the CDR3 is 12 residues. Trimming took off 3 bases at V and 6 bases at J, with 8 bases between the two ends. Germline CDR1 LNHDA, CDR2 SQIVND (reference sequence). The CDR3 here is CASSIVGAEAFF. The CDR3 coding sequence is TGTGCCAGTAGTATCGTGGGCGCTGAAGCTTTCTTT.

This clone was counted once. The J gene is TRBJ2-6, the V gene TRBV5-1; D remains ambiguous. Germline V lookup: CDR1 SGHRS, CDR2 YFSETQ. The V end was cut by 0 bases, the J end by 1 base, with 14 bases between. The CDR3 covers 18 residues. CDR3 bases: TGCGCCAGCAGCTTGGGTCAGCCTATGAGGTCTGGGGCCAACGTCCTGACTTTC. Translation gives CASSLGQPMRSGANVLTF.

The V and J genes are TRBV19 and TRBJ1-1, with D perhaps matching TRBD1 (6 bases). The CDR3 sequence is 15 residues long. Germline CDR1 is LNHDA and CDR2 is SQIVND (reference sequence). Trimming took off 3 bases at V and 0 bases at J, with 11 bases between the two ends. The CDR3 loop is CASSMDSYMNTEAFF. CDR3 nucleotide sequence: TGTGCCAGTAGTATGGACAGCTACATGAACACTGAAGCTTTCTTT. The full variable domain, with the rest looked up from reference TRBV19 and TRBJ1-1, is DGGITQSPKYLFRKEGQNVTLSCEQNLNHDAMYWYRQDPGQGLRLIYYSQIVNDFQKGDIAEGYSVSREKKESFPLTVTSAQKNPTAFYLCASSMDSYMNTEAFFGQGTRLTVV.

The J gene is TRBJ1-1, the V gene TRBV7-2, with D tentatively TRBD1 (6 bases). CDR3 length: 15 amino acids. CDR1 is SGHTA, CDR2 FQGNSA, per germline. V lost 4 bases and J 7 bases, leaving 19 bases between the germline ends. The CDR3 here is CASSSTTGQRSEAFF. In DNA form, the CDR3 reads TGTGCCAGCAGCTCGACTACCGGACAGCGCAGTGAAGCTTTCTTT.

This clone was observed a single time. The chain is built from TRBV6-5 and TRBJ2-2; a possible D gene is TRBD1 (5 bases). Germline V gene sequence: CDR1 MNHEY, CDR2 SVGAGI. Trimming removed 6 bases at V and 2 bases at J, with 7 bases between. The CDR3 runs 13 residues. The CDR3 protein is CASRGHNTGELFF. The CDR3 DNA is TGTGCCAGCAGAGGACACAACACCGGGGAGCTGTTTTTT.

The rearrangement uses TRBV19 and TRBJ2-6; the D gene is possibly TRBD1 (5 bases). V was cut by 2 bases and J by 4 bases, with 12 bases left in between. Germline CDR1 and CDR2: LNHDA and SQIVND (reference sequence). The CDR3 extends over 16 amino acids. The CDR3 here is CASSIQGTKGANVLTF. The DNA for the CDR3 is TGTGCCAGTAGTATACAGGGTACGAAGGGGGCCAACGTCCTGACTTTC.

This sequence joins TRBV7-9 and TRBJ1-6, with D perhaps TRBD1 (5 bases). Per germline, CDR1 SEHNR and CDR2 FQNEAQ (reference sequence). The CDR3 covers 13 residues. V lost 5 bases to trimming and J lost 8 bases, with 10 bases between them. For the CDR3, the DNA is TGTGCCAGCAGCATTGACAGATATTCACCCCTCCACTTT. It encodes CASSIDRYSPLHF.

V is TRBV6-5 and J is TRBJ2-7, with TRBD2 matching 12 bases. This CDR3 has 13 amino acids. Trimming at V came to 4 bases and at J to 6 bases, leaving 1 base not matched to a gene. Germline V gives CDR1 MNHEY, CDR2 SVGAGI. CDR3 protein: CASSSGLAGEQYF. The DNA of the CDR3 is TGTGCCAGCAGTTCGGGACTAGCGGGCGAGCAGTACTTC.

The genes are TRBV3-1 (or the pseudogene TRBV3-2) and TRBJ2-7; 9 nucleotides match TRBD1. The CDR3 covers 16 residues. Trimming took 4 bases from V and 2 from J; bases not matched to a gene: 9. Per the germline V gene, CDR1 is LGHDT and CDR2 is YNNKEL (reference sequence). CDR3 amino acids: CASSRITGTGTYEQYF. The CDR3 coding sequence is TGTGCCAGCAGCCGGATCACCGGGACAGGGACCTACGAGCAGTACTTC.

Notes on this clone: Different DNA sequences within this sample yield the same CDR3. The CDR3 DNA reads as TGTGCCAGCAGTCTCAGGGGGAATCAGCCCCAGCATTTT. Protein product: CASSLRGNQPQHF. The chain carries TRBV3-1 (or the pseudogene TRBV3-2) and TRBJ1-5, with 7 bases identical to TRBD1. The germline gives CDR1 LGHDT, CDR2 YNNKEL (reference sequence). The J segment lost 4 bases and the V segment lost 6 bases, leaving 3 bases of the junction unmatched. The CDR3 is made up of 13 amino acids.

This clone was found once. The chain couples TRBV2 to TRBJ2-3; the D call may be TRBD1 or TRBD2 (6 bases each). The CDR3 length is 12 residues. Trimming pared 8 bases from V and 7 bases from J, leaving 13 bases between. CDR1 SNHLY and CDR2 FYNNEI come from the germline V gene. CDR3 sequence (DNA): TGTGCCAGCGAGAGGGGGAGGTATACGCAGTATTTT. It translates to CASERGRYTQYF.

The chain carries TRBV25-1 and TRBJ2-4; 7 bases fit TRBD1. Trimming cost V 4 bases and J 8 bases; bases outside gene matches: 11. Looked up from germline, CDR1 is MGHDK and CDR2 is SYGVNS. CDR3 length: 15 residues. The chain's CDR3 is CASSGGQVGRDIQYF. The CDR3 coding sequence is TGTGCCAGCAGTGGCGGACAGGTGGGACGAGACATTCAGTACTTC.

The chain uses TRBV7-9 and TRBJ1-4; perhaps TRBD1 as D (6 bases). Deletions cut 3 bases from V and 8 bases from J, with 16 bases between. The germline CDR1 and CDR2 sequences are SEHNR and FQNEAQ (reference sequence). This CDR3 has 15 residues. The CDR3 is CASSFLLGGVEKLFF. The CDR3 coding sequence is TGTGCCAGCAGCTTCTTACTTGGGGGCGTAGAAAAACTGTTTTTT.

The chain is built from TRBV7-2 and TRBJ1-2; D perhaps matches TRBD1 (6 bases). The germline CDR1 and CDR2 sequences are SGHTA and FQGNSA. The length of the CDR3 is 16 residues. Trimming removed 0 bases at V and 3 bases at J, with 14 bases between. The chain's CDR3 is CASSLAPGGRDYGYTF. The DNA of the CDR3 is TGTGCCAGCAGCTTAGCGCCGGGGGGCCGGGACTATGGCTACACCTTC.

The chain employs TRBV13 and TRBJ2-7; 9 bases map to TRBD2. CDR1 and CDR2 (germline): PRHDT, FYEKMQ (reference sequence). The V and J ends lost 0 bases and 4 bases, in that order; junction bases with no gene match: 10. This CDR3 is 17 amino acids long. The CDR3 DNA is TGTGCCAGCAGCTTAGGCCGTCGGATAGCGGGAGTTTACGAGCAGTACTTC. Its translation: CASSLGRRIAGVYEQYF.

The V call is TRBV28, the J call TRBJ1-2; the D is unclear. V was clipped by 2 bases and J by 4 bases, with 11 bases between them. Germline loops: CDR1 MDHEN, CDR2 SYDVKM. The CDR3 contains 14 residues. CDR3 DNA: TGTGCCAGCAGTTTAGCCGGCATGGGCTATGGCTACACCTTC. Translation gives CASSLAGMGYGYTF.